The T cell receptor (beta chain) under discussion was sequenced for a study of shared clonotypes between healthy human individuals. The overall study: Donors had three CD4 naive, three CD4 memory, two CD8 naive and one CD8 memory plate apiece. General study results and limits: Naive CD4 clonotype sharing across several donors was 4% to 5.5%.

As concerns this clone: The antigen remains undetermined.

V dropped 4 bases and J dropped 2; count of bases not matched to a gene: 2. This CDR3 is built from 14 residues. Germline CDR1 SNHLY, CDR2 FYNNEI. The table came from immunoSEQ multiplex PCR; TCRdb's copy has only in-frame clones and leaves some out. The sample lists millions of clones, approximately 93% occurring once. Material for sequencing was naive CD4+ T cells from PBMCs. The subset is: CD45RA+ positively selected. This sequence joins TRBV2 and TRBJ2-5; the match to TRBD2 covers 9 bases. The TCR was taken from a man younger than 35 in good health. Some clones in this sample may be carry-over from other donors' samples. The CDR3 sequence is CASSGLAAQETQYF. CDR3 DNA: TGTGCCAGCAGTGGACTAGCGGCGCAAGAGACCCAGTACTTC.